These 13 T cell receptor beta chains were sequenced from one sample in a study of shared T cell receptors in the human thymus. Method: immunoSEQ multiplex PCR; TCRdb's copy keeps in-frame clones and lacks some. Of roughly 710,000 clones listed, roughly 85% were seen once; the top ten hold approximately 0.01%. This same sample was also part of a study on human thymus T cells.

Material for sequencing was thymocytes. These receptor sequences come from a girl under three years old with a congenital heart defect.

The chain combines TRBV21-1 with TRBJ2-1; TRBD1, the table's D call, was not compared with the DNA. TRBV21-1 is noted as a pseudogene. The CDR3 sequence is 16 residues long. DNA for the CDR3: TGTGCCAGCAGCACCAGACAGGGGGCCATCGACAATGAGCAGTTCTTC. Translation: CASSTRQGAIDNEQFF.

This clone was recorded a few times. The chain couples TRBV6-1 to TRBJ2-7, with a possible D match to TRBD1 (6 bases). The CDR3 has 15 residues. The germline V and J ends were trimmed by 6 bases and 2 bases, with 17 bases remaining between them. Germline assignment: CDR1 MNHNS and CDR2 SASEGT. The CDR3 loop reads CASSHTGTQTYEQYF. CDR3 bases: TGTGCCAGCAGCCACACCGGGACACAGACCTACGAGCAGTACTTC.

The rearrangement uses TRBV7-9 and TRBJ2-7, with D possibly matching TRBD1 (6 bases). V dropped 3 bases and J dropped 3 bases, with 15 bases sitting between them. In germline, CDR1 is SEHNR, CDR2 FQNEAQ (reference sequence). CDR3 size: 15 residues. CDR3 DNA: TGTGCCAGCAGCTTTCCCCAGGGGTCATACTACGAGCAGTACTTC. It specifies CASSFPQGSYYEQYF.

This clone was counted only a few times. The chain carries TRBV6-5 and TRBJ1-1, with no clear D. V was trimmed by 1 base and J by 3 bases, leaving 9 bases between them. Germline V CDR1 and CDR2: MNHEY, SVGAGI. The CDR3 sequence is 14 residues long. In nucleotides, the CDR3 is TGTGCCAGCAGTTACTTCGGGAAGGACACTGAAGCTTTCTTT. Translated, it gives CASSYFGKDTEAFF.

In this sample, this clone turned up a few times. This sequence joins TRBV23-1 and TRBJ2-7, with D possibly being TRBD1 (5 bases). TRBV23-1 is an ORF, and what it does is uncertain. This CDR3 is 14 amino acids long. Between the trimmed V and J ends, which lost 9 bases and 7 bases, there was a span of 22 bases. CDR3 nucleotides: TGCGCCAGGATGGACACCGGTCCGACCGAGGAGCAGTACTTC. It specifies CARMDTGPTEEQYF.

V gene TRBV7-9 combines with J gene TRBJ2-3; possibly TRBD2 for D (7 bases). V shed 2 bases and J shed 6 bases, with 21 bases lying between them. The germline gives CDR1 SEHNR, CDR2 FQNEAQ (reference sequence). CDR3 length equals 17 residues. CDR3 DNA sequence: TGTGCCAGCAGCTTATGTGGAGTAAGGGGGGGGTCGGATACGCAGTATTTT. The encoded protein is CASSLCGVRGGSDTQYF.

CDR3: CASFHLQGKEYGYTF. The CDR3 coding sequence is TGTGCCAGTTTCCATTTACAGGGGAAAGAGTATGGCTACACCTTC. The chain employs TRBV19 and TRBJ1-2; 7 positions match TRBD1. From germline, CDR1 is LNHDA and CDR2 SQIVND (reference sequence). This CDR3 spans 15 amino acids. After removal of 8 bases from V and 5 bases from J, the junction contained 14 bases not matched to a gene.

In DNA form, the CDR3 reads TGTGCCAGCAGCCCCCCGCGGGAACTTAGGGACACTGAAGCTTTCTTT. The encoded protein is CASSPPRELRDTEAFF. The genes are TRBV7-9 and TRBJ1-1; D call uncertain. V was clipped by 5 bases and J by 3 bases, with 19 bases between them. The CDR3 extends over 16 amino acids. Germline V gene data show CDR1 as SEHNR and CDR2 as FQNEAQ (reference sequence).

The chain employs TRBV7-9 and TRBJ2-2; the match to TRBD2 covers 8 bases. The CDR3 extends over 16 amino acids. J lost 1 base, V lost 5 bases, and 6 bases had no gene match. Looked up from germline, CDR1 is SEHNR and CDR2 is FQNEAQ (reference sequence). The CDR3 spells CASSGGSGRNTGELFF. CDR3 nucleotide sequence: TGTGCCAGCAGCGGGGGCAGCGGGAGGAACACCGGGGAGCTGTTTTTT.

Written as DNA, the CDR3 is TGTGCCAGCAGTTTACCGGGAAGTGGCTACACCTTC. It is translated as CASSLPGSGYTF. This chain links TRBV28 with TRBJ1-2; D is unresolved. The V gene's germline CDR1 is MDHEN and CDR2 SYDVKM. This CDR3 region has 12 residues. V lost 2 bases and J lost 7, with 8 bases in between.

This chain connects TRBV28 to TRBJ1-2; a weak D match, TRBD1 (6 bases). The CDR3 extends over 12 amino acids. V lost 5 bases and J 5 bases, leaving 9 bases between the germline ends. The germline CDR1 and CDR2 sequences are MDHEN and SYDVKM. The CDR3 region is CASSATGYGYTF. In DNA, the CDR3 is TGTGCCAGCAGTGCTACAGGGTATGGCTACACCTTC.

The CDR3 nucleotides are TGTGCCAGCAGTTACTTGGCTGGCAGTGGAAGCGTACAAGCTTTCTTT. As protein: CASSYLAGSGSVQAFF. The J gene is TRBJ1-1, the V gene TRBV6-5; D remains unclear. V was cut by 1 base and J by 9 bases, with 21 bases left in between. Germline CDR1 is MNHEY and CDR2 is SVGAGI. The CDR3 loop spans 16 amino acids.

The chain recombines TRBV5-1 with TRBJ2-7, with TRBD1 identical over 8 bases. V trimming: 3 bases; J trimming: 5 bases; junction bases outside the gene matches: 7. Looked up from germline, CDR1 is SGHRS and CDR2 is YFSETQ. CDR3 length: 14 residues. The CDR3 DNA is TGCGCCAGCAGCTCCCGGGACAGGTGGGACGAGCAGTACTTC. Its protein is CASSSRDRWDEQYF.